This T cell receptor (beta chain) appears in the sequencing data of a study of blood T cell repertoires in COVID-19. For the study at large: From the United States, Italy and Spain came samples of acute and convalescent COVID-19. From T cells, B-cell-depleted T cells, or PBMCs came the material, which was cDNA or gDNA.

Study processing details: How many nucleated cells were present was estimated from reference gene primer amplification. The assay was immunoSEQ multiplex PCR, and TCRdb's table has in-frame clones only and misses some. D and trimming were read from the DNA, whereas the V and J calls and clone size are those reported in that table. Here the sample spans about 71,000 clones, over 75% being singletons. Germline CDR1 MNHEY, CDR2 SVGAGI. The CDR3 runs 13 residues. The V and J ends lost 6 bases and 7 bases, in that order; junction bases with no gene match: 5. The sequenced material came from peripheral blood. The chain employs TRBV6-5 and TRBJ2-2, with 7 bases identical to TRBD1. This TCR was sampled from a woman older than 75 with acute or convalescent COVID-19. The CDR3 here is CASRQGRNGELFF. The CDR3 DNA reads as TGTGCCAGCAGACAGGGGCGGAACGGGGAGCTGTTTTTT.